The clone carrying this T cell receptor beta chain was observed a few times. TCRdb fed the RT-PCR reads into MiXCR, producing one record per CDR3 protein. This repertoire shows roughly 230,000 distinct CDR3 sequences, less than 15% found once; its top ten account for about 9.9%. The CDR3 sequence is 19 residues long. V lost 5 bases, J lost 1 base, and 13 bases stayed unmatched. Germline V gene sequence: CDR1 SGHAT, CDR2 FQNNGV. These data come from a study of patients and donors after allogeneic stem cell transplantation. What was sequenced was blood, either unsorted or a sorted T cell fraction (not recorded which). This clonotype was obtained from a human donor who was either an allogeneic HSCT recipient or a stem cell or donor lymphocyte infusion donor (not recorded which). It is not recorded whose cells these are; they may come from a transplant donor. V usage is TRBV11-2 and J usage is TRBJ2-4; 11 bases are a match to TRBD2. Here the CDR3 DNA reads TGTGCCAGCAGCCTCCTGACTAGCGGGACCGGCTCGGCCAAAAACATTCAGTACTTC. Its translation is CASSLLTSGTGSAKNIQYF.